Below are 3 T cell receptor beta chains sequenced from a single sample in a study of blood T cell repertoires in COVID-19. Generated by immunoSEQ multiplex PCR, the TCRdb table keeps only in-frame clones and is missing some. This table holds 150,000 to 200,000 clones, 82% found once. The sequenced sample consisted of peripheral blood. The source of these receptors is a young woman with acute or convalescent COVID-19.

The chain recombines TRBV29-1 with TRBJ2-1, with D maybe TRBD2 (6 bases). V gave up 3 bases and J gave up 5 bases, with 11 bases separating them. The CDR3 totals 13 residues. In germline, CDR1 is SQVTM, CDR2 ANQGSEA. CDR3 in DNA: TGCAGCGTTGATGGAGGGACTCACAATGAGCAGTTCTTC. As protein: CSVDGGTHNEQFF.

The rearrangement uses TRBV19 and TRBJ2-2; D is perhaps TRBD1 (6 bases). Germline CDR1 and CDR2: LNHDA and SQIVND (reference sequence). Trimming removed 0 bases at V and 2 bases at J, with 7 bases between. The CDR3 has 15 residues. CDR3 protein: CASSIEGANTGELFF. The CDR3 DNA is TGTGCCAGTAGTATAGAGGGGGCCAACACCGGGGAGCTGTTTTTT.

The chain uses TRBV7-2 and TRBJ1-3, with D possibly being TRBD1 (6 bases). The CDR3 has 15 residues. Trimming removed 6 bases from V and 0 bases from J, with 12 bases in between. In germline, CDR1 is SGHTA, CDR2 FQGNSA. CDR3 amino acids: CASRQTGSSGNTIYF. For the CDR3, the DNA is TGTGCCAGCAGGCAGACAGGCTCCTCTGGAAACACCATATATTTT.